The text below deals with one TCR beta chain. Profiling relied on immunoSEQ multiplex PCR, and the TCRdb table lists in-frame clones only, not all of them. The top ten hold 3.5% of the sample, which has about 110,000 clones, about 89% seen once. The sample originates from a study of T cell changes during pregnancy in multiple sclerosis. V was pared by 8 bases and J by 10 bases, with 16 bases of the junction left unmatched. Germline assignment: CDR1 LNHNV and CDR2 YYDKDF (reference sequence). The CDR3 has 17 amino acids. This sequence joins TRBV15 and TRBJ2-1; 14 bases are a match to TRBD2. The TCR sequence derives from a female donor with multiple sclerosis, enrolled in a pregnancy study. Material: peripheral blood, obtained after pregnancy. CDR3 region: CATQTSGGAYGFDEQFF. The CDR3 DNA is TGTGCCACCCAGACTAGCGGGGGGGCCTATGGGTTTGACGAGCAGTTCTTC.